This T cell receptor beta chain was observed in a study of tumor-infiltrating lymphocytes in primary liver carcinoma. Unsorted whole blood supplied the RNA, and germline DNA was extracted too. Preoperatively, peripheral blood was drawn, roughly 4 milliliters in total. A primer in the constant region served to generate TCR beta cDNA from roughly 450 ng of total RNA. TCR beta libraries came from three nested multiplex PCR rounds using slightly modified ARM-PCR. Use of TRBV1-TRBV30 forward primers with a C-beta reverse primer characterized the first two PCR rounds, which lasted around 9 cycles each. TCRdb processed the multiplex PCR reads anew with MiXCR; each CDR3 protein has one entry. The top ten clones hold around 7.1% of a sample with around 210,000 distinct CDR3 sequences, 65% of them seen once. The CDR3 loop spans 14 amino acids. Germline trimming cut 4 bases from V and 6 bases from J; bases unmatched to any gene: 5. Germline lookup yields CDR1 LGHNA and CDR2 YNFKEQ.

The sequence came from a woman aged 60-70 years with primary liver carcinoma and hepatitis B virus infection. The V and J genes are TRBV4-2 and TRBJ2-2, with 7 bases fitting TRBD1. The source material was peripheral blood. CDR3 nucleotides: TGTGCCAGCAGCCCAAGAGGGACAGCCGGGGAGCTGTTTTTT. Its translation: CASSPRGTAGELFF.